The sequence of this T cell receptor (beta chain) was determined in a study of monozygotic twins with inflammatory bowel disease. General study points: Other individuals had fewer clonotypes in common with IBD patients than with healthy twins, especially with disease activity.

As to this clonotype: Its target is not known.

Researchers used template switching to add UMIs featuring a 6-nucleotide sample barcode. No DNA is given; TCRdb re-called the 5' RACE reads and lists each CDR3 protein once. The listing contains some 400,000 distinct CDR3 sequences. The V gene's germline CDR1 is DFQATT and CDR2 SNEGSKA (reference sequence). The CDR3 covers 14 residues. The V gene is TRBV20-1, the J gene TRBJ2-3; the TRBD2 assignment by TCRdb is unverifiable without DNA. The receptor was isolated from a human donor with ulcerative colitis or Crohn's disease, or a healthy co-twin of an affected twin (not recorded which). The sample comprised blood. CDR3 region: CSARRALMGDTQYF.